The entry below gives a single T cell receptor beta chain sequence along with its context. Its antigen is currently unknown. The sample belongs to a study of blood T cells in healthy people across ages. General study results and limits: Roughly linear declines in TCR beta diversity per million T cells occurred with age.

A second PCR, run for about 7 to 11 cycles, used a sample-barcoded 5' primer plus a J-beta primer mix. TCRdb ran MiXCR on the 5' RACE reads and lists one entry per CDR3 protein. The sample yields about 670,000 distinct CDR3 sequences, approximately 52% seen once. This CDR3 region has 13 residues. The germline V gene has CDR1 MRHNA and CDR2 SNTAGT. The V gene lost 2 bases and the J gene lost 4 bases, with 6 bases spanning the gap. Donors ranged from about 6 to 90 years old and were healthy Caucasians in Russia. The rearrangement joins TRBV6-4 to TRBJ1-5; no reliable D call. What was sequenced was blood. This clonotype originated in a woman older than 75 in good health. The DNA for the CDR3 is TGTGCCAGCAGTGACGAGATGAATCAGCCCCAGCATTTT. Amino acid sequence: CASSDEMNQPQHF.